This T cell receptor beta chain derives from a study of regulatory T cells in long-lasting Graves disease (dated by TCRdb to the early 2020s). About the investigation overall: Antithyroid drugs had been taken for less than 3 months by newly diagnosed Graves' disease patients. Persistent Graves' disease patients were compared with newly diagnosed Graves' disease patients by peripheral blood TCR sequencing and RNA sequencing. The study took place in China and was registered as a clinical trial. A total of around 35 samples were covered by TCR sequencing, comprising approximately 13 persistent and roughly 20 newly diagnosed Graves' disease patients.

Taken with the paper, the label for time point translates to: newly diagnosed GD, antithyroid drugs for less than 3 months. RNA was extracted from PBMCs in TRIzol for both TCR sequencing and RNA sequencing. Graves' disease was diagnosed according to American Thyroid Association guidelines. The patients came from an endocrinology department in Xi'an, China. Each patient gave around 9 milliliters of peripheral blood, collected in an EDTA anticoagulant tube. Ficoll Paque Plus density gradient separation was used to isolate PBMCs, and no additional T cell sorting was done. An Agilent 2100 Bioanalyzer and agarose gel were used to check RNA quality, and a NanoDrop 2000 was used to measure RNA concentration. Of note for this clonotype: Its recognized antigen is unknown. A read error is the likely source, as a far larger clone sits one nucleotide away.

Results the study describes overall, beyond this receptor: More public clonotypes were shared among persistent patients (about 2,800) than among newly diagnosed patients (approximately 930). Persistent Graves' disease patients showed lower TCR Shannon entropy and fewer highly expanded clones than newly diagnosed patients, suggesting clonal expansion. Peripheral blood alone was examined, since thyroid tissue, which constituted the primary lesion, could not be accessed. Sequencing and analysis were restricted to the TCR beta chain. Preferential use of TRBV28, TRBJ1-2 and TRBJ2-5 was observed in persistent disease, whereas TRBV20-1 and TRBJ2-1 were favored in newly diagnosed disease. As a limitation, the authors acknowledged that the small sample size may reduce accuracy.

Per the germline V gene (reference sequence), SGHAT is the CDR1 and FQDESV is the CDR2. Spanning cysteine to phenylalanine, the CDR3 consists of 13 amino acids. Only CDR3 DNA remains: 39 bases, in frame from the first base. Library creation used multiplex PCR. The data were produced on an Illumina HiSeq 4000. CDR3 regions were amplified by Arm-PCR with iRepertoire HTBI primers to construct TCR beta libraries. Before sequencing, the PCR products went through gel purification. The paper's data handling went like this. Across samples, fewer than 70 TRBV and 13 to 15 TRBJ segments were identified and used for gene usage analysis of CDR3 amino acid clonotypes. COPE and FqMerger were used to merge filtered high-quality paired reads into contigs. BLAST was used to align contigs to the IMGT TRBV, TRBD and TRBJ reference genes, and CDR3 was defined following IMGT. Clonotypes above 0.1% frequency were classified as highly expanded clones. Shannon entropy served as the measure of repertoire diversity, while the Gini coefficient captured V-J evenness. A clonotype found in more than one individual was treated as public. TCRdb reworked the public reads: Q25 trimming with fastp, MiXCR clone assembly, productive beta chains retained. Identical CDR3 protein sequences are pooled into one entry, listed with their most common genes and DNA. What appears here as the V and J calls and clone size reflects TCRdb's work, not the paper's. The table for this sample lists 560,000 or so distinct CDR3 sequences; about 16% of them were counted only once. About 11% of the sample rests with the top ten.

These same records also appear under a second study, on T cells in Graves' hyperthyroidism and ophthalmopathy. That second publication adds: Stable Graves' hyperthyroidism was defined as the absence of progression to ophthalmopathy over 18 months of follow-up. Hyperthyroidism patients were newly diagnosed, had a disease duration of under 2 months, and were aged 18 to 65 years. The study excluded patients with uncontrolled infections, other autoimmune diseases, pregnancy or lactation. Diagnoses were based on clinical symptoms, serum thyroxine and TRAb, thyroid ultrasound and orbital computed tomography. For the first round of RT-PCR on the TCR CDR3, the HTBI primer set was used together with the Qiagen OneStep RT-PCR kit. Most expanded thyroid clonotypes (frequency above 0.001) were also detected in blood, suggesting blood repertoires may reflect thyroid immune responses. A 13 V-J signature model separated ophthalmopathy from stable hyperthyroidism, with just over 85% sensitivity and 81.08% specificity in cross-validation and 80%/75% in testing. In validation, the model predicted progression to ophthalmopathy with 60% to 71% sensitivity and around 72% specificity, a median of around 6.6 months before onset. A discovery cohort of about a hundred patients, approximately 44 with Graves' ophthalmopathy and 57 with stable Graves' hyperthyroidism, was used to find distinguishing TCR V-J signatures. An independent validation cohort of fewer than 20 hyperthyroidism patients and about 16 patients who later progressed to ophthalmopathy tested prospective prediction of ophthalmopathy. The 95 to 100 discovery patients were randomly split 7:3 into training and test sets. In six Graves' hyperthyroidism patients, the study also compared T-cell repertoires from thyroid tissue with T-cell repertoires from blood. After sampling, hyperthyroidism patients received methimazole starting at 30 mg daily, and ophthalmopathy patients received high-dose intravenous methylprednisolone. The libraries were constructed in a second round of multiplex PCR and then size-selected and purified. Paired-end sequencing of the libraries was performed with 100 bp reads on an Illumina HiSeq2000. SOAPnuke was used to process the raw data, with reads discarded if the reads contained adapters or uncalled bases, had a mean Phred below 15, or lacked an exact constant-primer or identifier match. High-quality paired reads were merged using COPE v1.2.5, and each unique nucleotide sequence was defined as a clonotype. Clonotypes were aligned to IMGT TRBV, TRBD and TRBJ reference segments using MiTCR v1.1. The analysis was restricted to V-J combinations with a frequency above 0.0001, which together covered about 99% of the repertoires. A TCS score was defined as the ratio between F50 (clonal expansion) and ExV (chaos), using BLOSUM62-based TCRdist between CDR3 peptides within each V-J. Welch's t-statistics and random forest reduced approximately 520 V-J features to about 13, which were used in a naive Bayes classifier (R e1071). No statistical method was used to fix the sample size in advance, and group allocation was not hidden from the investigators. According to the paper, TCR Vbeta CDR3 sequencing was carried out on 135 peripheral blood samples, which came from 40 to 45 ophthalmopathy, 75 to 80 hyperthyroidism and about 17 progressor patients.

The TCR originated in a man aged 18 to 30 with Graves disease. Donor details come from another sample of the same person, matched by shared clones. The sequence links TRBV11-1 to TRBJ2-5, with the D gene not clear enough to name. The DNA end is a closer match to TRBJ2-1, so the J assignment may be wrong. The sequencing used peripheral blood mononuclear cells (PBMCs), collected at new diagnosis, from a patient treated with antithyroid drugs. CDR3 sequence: CASSLDLAYEQFF. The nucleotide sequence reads TGTGCCAGCAGCTTAGACCTCGCCTACGAGCAGTTCTTC.